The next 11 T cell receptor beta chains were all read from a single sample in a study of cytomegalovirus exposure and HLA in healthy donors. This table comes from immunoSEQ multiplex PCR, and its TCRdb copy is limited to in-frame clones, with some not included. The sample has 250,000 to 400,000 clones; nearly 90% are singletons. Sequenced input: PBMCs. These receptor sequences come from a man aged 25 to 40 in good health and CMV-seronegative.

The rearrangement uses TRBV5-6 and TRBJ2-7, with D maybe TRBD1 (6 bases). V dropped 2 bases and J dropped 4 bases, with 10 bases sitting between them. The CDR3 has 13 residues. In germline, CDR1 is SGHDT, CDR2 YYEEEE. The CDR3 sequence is CASSFDRKYEQYF. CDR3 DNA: TGTGCCAGCAGCTTCGACAGGAAATACGAGCAGTACTTC.

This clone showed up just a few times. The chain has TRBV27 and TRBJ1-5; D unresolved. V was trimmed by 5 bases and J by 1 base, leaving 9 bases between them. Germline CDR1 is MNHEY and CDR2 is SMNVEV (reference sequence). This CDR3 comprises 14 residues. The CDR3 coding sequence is TGTGCCAGCAGTGTGATGGCAAGCAATCAGCCCCAGCATTTT. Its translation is CASSVMASNQPQHF.

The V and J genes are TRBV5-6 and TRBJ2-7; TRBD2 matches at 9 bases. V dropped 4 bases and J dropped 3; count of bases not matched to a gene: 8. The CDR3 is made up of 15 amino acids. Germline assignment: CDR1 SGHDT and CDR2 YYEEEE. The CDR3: CASSTGVAGDYEQYF. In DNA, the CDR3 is TGTGCCAGCAGCACCGGGGTAGCGGGGGACTACGAGCAGTACTTC.

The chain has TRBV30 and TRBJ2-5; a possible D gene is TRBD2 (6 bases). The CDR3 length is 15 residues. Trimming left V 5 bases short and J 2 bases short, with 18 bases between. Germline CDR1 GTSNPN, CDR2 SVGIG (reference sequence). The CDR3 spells CAWVPGLKLQETQYF. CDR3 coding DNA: TGTGCCTGGGTGCCGGGACTGAAACTACAAGAGACCCAGTACTTC.

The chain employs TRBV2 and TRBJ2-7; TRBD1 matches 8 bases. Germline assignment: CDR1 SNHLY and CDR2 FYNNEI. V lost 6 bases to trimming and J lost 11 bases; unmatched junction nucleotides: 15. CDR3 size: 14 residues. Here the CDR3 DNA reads TGTGCCAGCAGGCCGGGACAGGCCCCATCCCGAGAGTACTTC. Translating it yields CASRPGQAPSREYF.

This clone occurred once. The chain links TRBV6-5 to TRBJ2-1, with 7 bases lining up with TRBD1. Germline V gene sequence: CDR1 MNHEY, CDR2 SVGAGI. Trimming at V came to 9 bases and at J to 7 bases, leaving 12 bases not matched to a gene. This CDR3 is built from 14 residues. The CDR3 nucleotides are TGTGCCAGTTGCGGAGTAGGGGGCTTAAATGAGCAGTTCTTC. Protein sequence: CASCGVGGLNEQFF.

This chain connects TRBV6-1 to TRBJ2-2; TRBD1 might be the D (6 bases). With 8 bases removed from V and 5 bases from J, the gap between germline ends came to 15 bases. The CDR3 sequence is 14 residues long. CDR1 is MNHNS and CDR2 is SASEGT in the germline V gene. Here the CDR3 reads CASGAGANTGELFF. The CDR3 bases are TGTGCCAGCGGTGCAGGGGCTAATACCGGGGAGCTGTTTTTT.

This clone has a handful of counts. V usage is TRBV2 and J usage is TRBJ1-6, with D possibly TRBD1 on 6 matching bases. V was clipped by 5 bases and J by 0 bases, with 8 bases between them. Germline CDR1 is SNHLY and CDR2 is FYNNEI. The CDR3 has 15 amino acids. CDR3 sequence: CASSPDSSYNSPLHF. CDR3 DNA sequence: TGTGCCAGCAGTCCGGACAGCTCCTATAATTCACCCCTCCACTTT.

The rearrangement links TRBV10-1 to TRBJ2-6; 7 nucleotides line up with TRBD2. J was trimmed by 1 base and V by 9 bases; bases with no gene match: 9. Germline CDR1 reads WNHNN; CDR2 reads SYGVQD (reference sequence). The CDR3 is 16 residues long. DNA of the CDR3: TGCGCCAGTAGCCTGGGGGGGGTATCTGGGGCCAACGTCCTGACTTTC. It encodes CASSLGGVSGANVLTF.

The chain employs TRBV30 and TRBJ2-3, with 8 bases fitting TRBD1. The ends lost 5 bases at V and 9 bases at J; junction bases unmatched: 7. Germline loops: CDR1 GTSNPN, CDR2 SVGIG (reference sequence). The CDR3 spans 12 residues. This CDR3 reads CAWGTGPRTQYF. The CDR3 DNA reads TGTGCCTGGGGGACAGGCCCTCGAACGCAGTATTTT.

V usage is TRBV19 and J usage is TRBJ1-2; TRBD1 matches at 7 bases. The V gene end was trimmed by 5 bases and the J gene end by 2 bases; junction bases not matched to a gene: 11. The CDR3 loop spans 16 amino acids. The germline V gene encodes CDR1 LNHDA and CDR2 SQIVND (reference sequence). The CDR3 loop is CASSAPRQGANYGYTF. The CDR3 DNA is TGTGCCAGTAGTGCACCACGACAGGGCGCCAACTATGGCTACACCTTC.